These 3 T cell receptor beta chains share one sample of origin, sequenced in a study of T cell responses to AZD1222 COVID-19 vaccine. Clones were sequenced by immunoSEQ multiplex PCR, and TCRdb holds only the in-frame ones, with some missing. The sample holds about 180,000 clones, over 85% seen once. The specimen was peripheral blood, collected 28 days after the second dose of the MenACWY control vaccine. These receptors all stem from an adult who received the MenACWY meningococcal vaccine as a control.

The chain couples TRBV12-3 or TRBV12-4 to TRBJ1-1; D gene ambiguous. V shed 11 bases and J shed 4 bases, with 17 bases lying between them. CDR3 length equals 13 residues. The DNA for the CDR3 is TGTGCCTCTCAAGGCGTGCTGGGCACTGAAGCTTTCTTT. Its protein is CASQGVLGTEAFF.

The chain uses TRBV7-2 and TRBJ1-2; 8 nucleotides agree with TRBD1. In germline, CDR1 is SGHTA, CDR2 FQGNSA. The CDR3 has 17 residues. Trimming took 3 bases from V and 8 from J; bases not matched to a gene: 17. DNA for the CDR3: TGTGCCAGCAGCTTGACCGGGACAGGTGGAATAAGGTTAGGCTACACCTTC. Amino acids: CASSLTGTGGIRLGYTF.

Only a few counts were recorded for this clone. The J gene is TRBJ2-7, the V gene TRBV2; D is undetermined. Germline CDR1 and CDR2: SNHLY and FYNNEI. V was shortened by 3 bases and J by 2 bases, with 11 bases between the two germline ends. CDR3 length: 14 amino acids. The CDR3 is CASSESGPPYEQYF. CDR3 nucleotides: TGTGCCAGCAGTGAGTCAGGCCCCCCCTACGAGCAGTACTTC.